Listed below are T cell receptor beta chains from one sample, sequenced in a study of blood T cell repertoires in COVID-19. Measured with immunoSEQ multiplex PCR; TCRdb has only the in-frame clones, and not every one. The sample shows 200,000 to 300,000 clones, about 87% of them seen only once. Sequencing input: PBMCs or T cells enriched from blood (not recorded which). Receptors were obtained from a woman aged 40 to 49 who had been exposed to COVID-19. CDR3s include the opening cysteine and the closing phenylalanine or tryptophan. A D gene is named only where the DNA matches it firmly. Clone size is not always given. Where it is, it says once, few, many or a class for expanded clones.

cdr3_length	j_call	v_call	clone_size	d_call	cdr3_nt	cdr3_aa
16	TRBJ1-1	TRBV18	-	TRBD1	TGTGCCAGCTCACCGTCTGCGACAGGGGTGAACACTGAAGCTTTCTTT	CASSPSATGVNTEAFF
15	TRBJ2-3	TRBV6-4	few	-	TGTGCCAGCAGCGTCCTAGGTGTCCCCTCGGATACGCAGTATTTT	CASSVLGVPSDTQYF
13	TRBJ1-2	TRBV12-3/TRBV12-4	-	-	TGTGCCAGCAGTTTCCAGGGGTACTATGGCTACACCTTC	CASSFQGYYGYTF
15	TRBJ1-5	TRBV6-5	-	-	TGTGCCAGCAGTTACAAGGCAGGCGGGAGTCAGCCCCAGCATTTT	CASSYKAGGSQPQHF
15	TRBJ1-1	TRBV7-6	-	TRBD1	TGTGCCAGCAGCTTAGTGGCAGGGGGCAACACTGAAGCTTTCTTT	CASSLVAGGNTEAFF
14	TRBJ2-1	TRBV29-1	once	-	TGCAGCGTGATGACCGTCCGCCCGGGCAATGAGCAGTTCTTC	CSVMTVRPGNEQFF
14	TRBJ1-2	TRBV7-9	-	-	TGTGCCAGCAGCTTACGGGAGACGACATATGGCTACACCTTC	CASSLRETTYGYTF
16	TRBJ2-1	TRBV7-2	-	TRBD1	TGTGCCAGCAGCTTAGCCGGACAGGGATCCTACAATGAGCAGTTCTTC	CASSLAGQGSYNEQFF
16	TRBJ2-7	TRBV4-3	-	-	TGCGCCAGCAGCCAAGAACGGGACAAACAAACGGGAGAGCAGTACTTC	CASSQERDKQTGEQYF
15	TRBJ2-3	TRBV7-9	-	-	TGTGCCAGCAGCTACAGGGAGTTGAGGACAGATACGCAGTATTTT	CASSYRELRTDTQYF
12	TRBJ1-5	TRBV30	-	-	TGTGCCTGGAGTGGGGCACTTGGGCCCCAGCATTTT	CAWSGALGPQHF
14	TRBJ1-1	TRBV27	-	-	TGTGCCAGTAAGATTGGGCAGACGAACACTGAAGCTTTCTTT	CASKIGQTNTEAFF
15	TRBJ2-3	TRBV10-3	-	TRBD2	TGTGCCATCAAGACTAGCGCCATTAGCACAGATACGCAGTATTTT	CAIKTSAISTDTQYF
14	TRBJ2-1	TRBV12-5	-	-	TGTGCTAGTGGCTCCGGGGGGCGTTACAATGAGCAGTTCTTC	CASGSGGRYNEQFF
14	TRBJ2-3	TRBV30	-	TRBD1	TGTGCCTGGGGGTCCCGCAGGGGGCGTGATACGCAGTATTTT	CAWGSRRGRDTQYF
16	TRBJ2-1	TRBV6-2/TRBV6-3	-	TRBD2	TGTGCCAGCAGTTATCCTCAAGCGGGGATTTCTGATGAGCAGTTCTTC	CASSYPQAGISDEQFF
16	TRBJ2-1	TRBV28	once	-	TGTGCCAGCAGTTTGGTAGGGGGAGGGCCTTTTCATGAGCAGTTCTTC	CASSLVGGGPFHEQFF
15	TRBJ1-6	TRBV4-3	once	TRBD1	TGCGCCAGCAGCCAAGAGGACAGGGGGGGATCACCCCTCCACTTT	CASSQEDRGGSPLHF
12	TRBJ2-7	TRBV2	-	-	TGTGCCGTCGGACAAAGCTCCTACGAGCAGTACTTC	CAVGQSSYEQYF
14	TRBJ2-3	TRBV6-5	few	TRBD2	TGTGCCAGCACCCTGGGGGGGGTCACAGATACGCAGTATTTT	CASTLGGVTDTQYF
13	TRBJ1-2	TRBV28	-	TRBD1	TGTGCCAGCAGTTCCCCACAGGGGGGCGGCTACACCTTC	CASSSPQGGGYTF
14	TRBJ1-5	TRBV3-1/TRBV3-2	-	-	TGTGCCAGCAGCCCGAGGCAGATAAATCAGCCCCAGCATTTT	CASSPRQINQPQHF
16	TRBJ2-1	TRBV5-4	-	TRBD1	TGTGCCAGCAGCCAGGACAGGGGGAGTTCCTACAATGAGCAGTTCTTC	CASSQDRGSSYNEQFF
16	TRBJ1-1	TRBV27	-	-	TGTGCCAGCAGTTTAATAAGAACAGGGTCACAACTTGAAGCTTTCTTT	CASSLIRTGSQLEAFF
15	TRBJ1-6	TRBV7-9	-	TRBD1	TGTGCCAGCAGCCTTCGGACAGGGGTGGATTCACCCCTCCACTTT	CASSLRTGVDSPLHF
14	TRBJ2-2	TRBV15	-	TRBD2	TGTGCCACCAGCAGAGACAGTGGGAGGGCCGAGCTGTTTTTT	CATSRDSGRAELFF
15	TRBJ2-1	TRBV6-5	-	-	TGTGCCAGCAGTCACCCCGAGACTAGGGGCTATGAGCAGTTCTTC	CASSHPETRGYEQFF
14	TRBJ2-4	TRBV10-3	-	TRBD2	TGTGCCATCAGTGGAGGAGGCGGGGGGGCCATTCAGTACTTC	CAISGGGGGAIQYF
13	TRBJ2-7	TRBV7-8	few	TRBD1	TGTGCCAGCAGCTTGACAGGGGATGGCGAGCAGTACTTC	CASSLTGDGEQYF
14	TRBJ2-7	TRBV5-4	-	-	TGTGCCAGCAGCTTCCGGGACAAATCCTACGAGCAGTACTTC	CASSFRDKSYEQYF
15	TRBJ1-4	TRBV3-1/TRBV3-2	-	TRBD1	TGTGCCAGCAGCCAAGATAGAACAGGGGACGAAAAACTGTTTTTT	CASSQDRTGDEKLFF
14	TRBJ1-2	TRBV9	-	TRBD1	TGTGCCAGCAGCGTAGGGGACAGGGGAACTGGCTACACCTTC	CASSVGDRGTGYTF
15	TRBJ1-4	TRBV5-8	-	-	TGTGCCAGCAGCCCAGGGACTTCCGGAGGGGAAAAACTGTTTTTT	CASSPGTSGGEKLFF
13	TRBJ2-5	TRBV10-3	-	-	TGTGCCATCGCCCAGGGATTTGAGGAGACCCAGTACTTC	CAIAQGFEETQYF
13	TRBJ1-2	TRBV24-1	-	-	TGTGCCACCAGTCCGGGAGAAAACTATGGCTACACCTTC	CATSPGENYGYTF
12	TRBJ1-1	TRBV2	-	-	TGTGCCAGCCGTGGGGGCTACACTGAAGCTTTCTTT	CASRGGYTEAFF
11	TRBJ2-1	TRBV19	-	-	TGTGCCAGTAGCGTTTCTAATGAGCAGTTCTTC	CASSVSNEQFF
18	TRBJ2-1	TRBV5-6	-	-	TGTGCCAGCAGCTTTGGGTACAGGGCCGTGGTCTCCTACAATGAGCAGTTCTTC	CASSFGYRAVVSYNEQFF
15	TRBJ1-5	TRBV16	-	-	TGTGCCAGCAGCCAATCGGGGGCGCGGAATCAGCCCCAGCATTTT	CASSQSGARNQPQHF
15	TRBJ2-2	TRBV2	-	TRBD2	TGTGCCAGCAACAACCTAGCGGGGAGCACCGGGGAGCTGTTTTTT	CASNNLAGSTGELFF
9	TRBJ1-1	TRBV19	-	-	TGTGCTTCAGGGACTGCGGCTTTCTTT	CASGTAAFF
13	TRBJ2-1	TRBV27	-	-	TGTGCCAGCAGTTTAGGAGGGGCCAGTGAGCAGTTCTTC	CASSLGGASEQFF
12	TRBJ2-1	TRBV12-3/TRBV12-4	-	TRBD2	TGTGCCAGCAGTTTAACTAGCGGGAGTATGTTCTTC	CASSLTSGSMFF
16	TRBJ1-4	TRBV15	-	-	TGTGCCACCAGCAGAGATCCAGGGGCAACTAATGAAAAACTGTTTTTT	CATSRDPGATNEKLFF
16	TRBJ1-6	TRBV25-1	-	TRBD1	TGTGCCAGCAGTGCAATACGGACAGGGGAAAGGTCACCCCTCCACTTT	CASSAIRTGERSPLHF
15	TRBJ1-1	TRBV5-1	-	TRBD1	TGCGCCAGCAGCTTGGGACAGGGGGCGGGGACTGAAGCTTTCTTT	CASSLGQGAGTEAFF
10	TRBJ1-2	TRBV3-1/TRBV3-2	few	-	TGTGCCAGACCTATCTATGGCTACACCTTC	CARPIYGYTF
14	TRBJ1-2	TRBV10-3	-	-	TGTGCCATCAACCATTTTACTCAGGGCTATGGCTACACCTTC	CAINHFTQGYGYTF
14	TRBJ2-7	TRBV2	-	-	TGTGCCAGCAGACGAACAGGGAGCTCCTACGAGCAGTACTTC	CASRRTGSSYEQYF
16	TRBJ2-1	TRBV29-1	-	TRBD1	TGCAGCGTTGAACTACGCTCGCAGGGGGCCTACAATGAGCAGTTCTTC	CSVELRSQGAYNEQFF
15	TRBJ1-6	TRBV5-1	-	TRBD1	TGCGCCAGCAGCCTGGCCGGGACAGGGGCTTCACCCCTCCACTTT	CASSLAGTGASPLHF
15	TRBJ1-1	TRBV19	-	TRBD1	TGTGCCAGTAGTCCTGGACAGGGAGGGAGGACTGAAGCTTTCTTT	CASSPGQGGRTEAFF
13	TRBJ2-3	TRBV24-1	-	-	TGTGCCACCAGTCGCCAGAGCACAGATACGCAGTATTTT	CATSRQSTDTQYF